This T cell receptor (beta chain) was recovered during a study of shared clonotypes between healthy human individuals (dated by TCRdb to about 2020). Context from the whole study: A couple of women and three men aged 18 to 49 years were included in the cohort. For each donor, CD4 naive and CD4 memory were each given three plates, CD8 naive was given two plates, and CD8 memory was given one plate. To estimate repertoire size and how much clonotypes are shared between individuals, the study performed deep sequencing of blood TCR repertoires from a handful of healthy adults. To increase sequencing depth and limit assay-specific biases, different laboratories used diverse techniques to prepare libraries and sequence TCR repertoires. Between about 0.8 and 9 billion PBMCs per donor were obtained by leukapheresis.

Using the deep immunoSEQ assay, multiplex PCR amplified TCR CDR3 regions from genomic DNA. For each cell subset, the extracted genomic DNA was distributed evenly across all wells of several immunoSEQ 96-well plates, and each plate served as one replicate. For sorted subsets, approximately 190 ng of genomic DNA, equivalent to tens of thousands of T cell genomes, went into each replicate PCR. Purified libraries were quantified with a Qubit 3.0 fluorometer, sized on a Bioanalyzer 2100, and re-quantified with the KAPA Library Quantification kit. Every immunoSEQ 96-well plate was sequenced on a dedicated single-read 150-cycle Illumina NextSeq 550 flow cell. Under the source paper's analysis protocol: Because only junctional sequences without quality scores were contained in the immunoSEQ output, filtering matching that applied to full-length reads could not be performed. To assign V/J genes and CDR3, sequences were annotated against IMGT germline references using PyIR, a Python wrapper for IgBLAST v1.9. Reads with weak V/J assignments (E-value above 1e-6), missing CDR3, stop codons, out-of-frame junctions, or ambiguous translated residues were removed. V3J clonotypes were defined as sequences sharing the same inferred V gene, J gene, and CDR3 amino acid sequence. To compute the percentage overlap between repertoires, the number of shared unique clonotypes was divided by the size of the smaller repertoire. RTK rarefaction, the Chao1 estimator, and Recon v2.1 estimates of unobserved clonotypes were used to assess repertoire richness. Generation probabilities were computed with OLGA for all TCRbeta clonotypes obtained by the gDNA method from several donors. TCRdb stores this immuneACCESS table with in-frame sequences only. Part of the clones is absent; in the studies checked, under half of the shortfall reflects unresolved V genes, and no reason is known for the rest. D and trimming were read from the DNA, whereas the V and J calls and clone size are those reported in that table. The sample profile shows roughly 2.2 million clones; roughly 92% of them were found once. The top ten clones comprise roughly 0.34% of the sample.

The paper as a whole reports these results and caveats: Because the study included a small number of donors, the genetic and exposure-history diversity represented was limited. When several donors were compared, the shared fraction of clonotypes was 5% to 6.5% for naive CD4, roughly 3.3% for naive CD8, 2% to 2.5% for memory CD4, and 0.3% to 0.5% for memory CD8. Sampling was restricted to blood, and TCR repertoires in tissue are likely to differ from TCR repertoires in blood. Based on pairwise subsampling, the degree of clonotype sharing among donors was expected to be affected by sequencing depth. Even with the large sequencing depth, rarefaction of the sorted-subset datasets indicated that sequencing was incomplete. Naive subsets generally had larger estimated clonotype richness than memory subsets. Compared with non-shared clonotypes, clonotypes shared by all four sorted-subset donors had higher generation probabilities.

Healthy HIV-negative adults with no recently reported acute infections or vaccinations were included as donors. Only Caucasian adults living in Nashville, Tennessee, USA were represented among the donors. CD4+ T cells were enriched by magnetic negative selection; naive cells were then positively selected on CD45RA, and the negative fraction formed the memory subset. Blood was obtained by leukapheresis, after which PBMCs were separated by Ficoll-Histopaque density gradient centrifugation and cryopreserved in liquid nitrogen vapor phase. Purity and quantity of every magnetically sorted T cell population were checked by analytical flow cytometry. Each sorted fraction had its genomic DNA isolated and then quantified by UV absorbance on a Nanodrop 2000c. With respect to this clone: The target of this receptor is not known. Base qualities were left out, and no much larger clone turns up one base away. The sample carries other DNA sequences with the same CDR3.

Material for sequencing was naive CD4+ T cells from PBMCs. Taken with the paper, the label for cell subset or site translates to: CD45RA+ positively selected. The TCR was taken from a man aged 18 to 35 in good health. Some clones in this sample may be carry-over from other donors' samples.

Here is the DNA: TGCGCCAGCAGCTTGGGAGCGGGCGCCTACAATGAGCAGTTCTTC. This translates into CASSLGAGAYNEQFF. This receptor chain uses TRBV5-1 and TRBJ2-1; 6 matching bases give a weak D call of TRBD2. The germline ends are 9 bases apart after V is trimmed by 0 bases and J by 2 bases. Per the germline V gene, SGHRS is the CDR1 and YFSETQ is the CDR2. The CDR3 runs 15 residues from the cysteine to the phenylalanine. Of the read, only the CDR3 DNA is kept; its 45 bases are in frame from base 1.